The T cell receptor (beta chain) described here comes from a study of shared clonotypes between healthy human individuals. On this clone itself: Its antigen is not identified.

Naivety among CD8 cells was defined by CD45RO negativity and positive CCR7 selection, thereby excluding terminally differentiated effector memory CD45RA+ cells. Findings and caveats of the study: Among the subsets, naive ones generally showed larger estimated richness than memory ones. Sequencing of the sorted subsets was shown by rarefaction to be incomplete despite large depth. Measured sharing among donors was expected to vary with sequencing depth.

The germline CDR1 and CDR2 sequences are ENHRY and SYGVKD. Between the trimmed V and J ends, which lost 4 bases and 5 bases, there was a span of 18 bases. The CDR3 runs to 15 residues. Sequencing was at deep level. Data came from immunoSEQ multiplex PCR; TCRdb stores just in-frame clones and leaves some out. The repertoire holds about 2.1 million clones, with over 85% as singletons. This TCR came from a man aged 18 to 29 in good health. Some clones in this sample may be carry-over from other donors' samples. J is TRBJ2-7 and V is TRBV10-3, with D possibly matching TRBD1 (6 bases). Sequencing used naive CD8+ T cells from PBMCs. CDR3 sequence reads: CAISVQPTGSDEQYF. In DNA form, the CDR3 reads TGTGCCATCAGTGTCCAACCTACAGGGAGCGACGAGCAGTACTTC.